This passage covers 31 T cell receptor beta chains from one sample sequenced in a study of shared T cell receptors in the human thymus. Sequencing was performed with immunoSEQ multiplex PCR; in TCRdb, only in-frame clones are kept and a portion is missing. The sample includes over 650,000 clones, 80% to 90% of them seen just once. The data also belong to a second study, concerning human thymus T cells.

Material for sequencing was thymocytes. The receptor set was obtained from a boy under two years old with a congenital heart defect.

This clone was counted between two and nine times. The chain joins TRBV9 to TRBJ2-5, with TRBD2 matching over 8 bases. The CDR3 totals 15 residues. Trimming at V came to 0 bases and at J to 2 bases, leaving 3 bases not matched to a gene. Germline V gene data show CDR1 as SGDLS and CDR2 as YYNGEE. CDR3 nucleotide sequence: TGTGCCAGCAGCGTAGAAGGCGGGAGGCAAGAGACCCAGTACTTC. It encodes CASSVEGGRQETQYF.

The rearrangement uses TRBV25-1 and TRBJ2-7, with D possibly TRBD1 on 5 matching bases. CDR3 length equals 14 residues. Germline CDR1 MGHDK, CDR2 SYGVNS. V gave up 3 bases and J gave up 3 bases, with 12 bases separating them. The CDR3 spells CASSDRQSLYEQYF. In DNA, the CDR3 is TGTGCCAGCAGTGACCGACAGAGCCTCTACGAGCAGTACTTC.

The genes are TRBV4-3 and TRBJ2-1; 7 bases are shared with TRBD2. Losses at the gene ends were 0 bases for V and 6 bases for J; bases not matched to a gene: 8. The CDR3 spans 16 residues. Germline V CDR1 and CDR2: LGHNA, YSLEER. The CDR3 protein is CASSQDPASGFNEQFF. The CDR3 DNA reads as TGCGCCAGCAGCCAAGATCCGGCTAGCGGATTCAATGAGCAGTTCTTC.

This clone was found once. The chain's CDR3 is CASSLVSGVDQPQHF. CDR3 bases: TGTGCCAGCAGCTTAGTTTCAGGGGTCGATCAGCCCCAGCATTTT. The genes are TRBV7-9 and TRBJ1-5; maybe TRBD1 (6 bases). The V end lost 1 base, the J end lost 5 bases, and 12 bases lay between the germline ends. Germline V gene sequence: CDR1 SEHNR, CDR2 FQNEAQ (reference sequence). The CDR3 is 15 amino acids.

The chain links TRBV5-1 to TRBJ1-4; a weak D match, TRBD1 (6 bases). This CDR3 spans 14 amino acids. Trimming stripped 3 bases from V and 7 bases from J, with 13 bases between. CDR1 and CDR2 from the germline V gene are SGHRS and YFSETQ. This chain's CDR3 is CASSSSGDGEKLFF. The CDR3 nucleotides are TGCGCCAGCAGCTCCTCAGGGGATGGTGAAAAACTGTTTTTT.

The gene calls are TRBV28 and TRBJ1-2; D uncertain. The V and J ends lost 7 bases and 0 bases respectively, with 24 bases between them. This CDR3 spans 18 amino acids. The germline CDR1 and CDR2 sequences are MDHEN and SYDVKM. The CDR3 DNA follows: TGTGCCAGCAAGGGTTGCGGGAAACCCATCCTAACTAACTATGGCTACACCTTC. Amino acid sequence: CASKGCGKPILTNYGYTF.

This chain links TRBV6-1 with TRBJ1-5; no reliable D call. This CDR3 comprises 15 residues. Germline-derived CDR1 and CDR2 are MNHNS and SASEGT. Trimming removed 6 bases at V and 0 bases at J, with 12 bases between. CDR3 sequence: CASSQTKHSNQPQHF. The CDR3 DNA is TGTGCCAGCAGCCAGACTAAACATAGCAATCAGCCCCAGCATTTT.

The chain recombines TRBV28 with TRBJ2-3; TRBD2 aligns across 16 bases. CDR1 is MDHEN, CDR2 SYDVKM, per germline. Trimming removed 2 bases from V and 5 bases from J; junction bases left unmatched: 10. This CDR3 has 19 residues. CDR3 region: CASSLPPGLAGGLQDTQYF. The CDR3 nucleotides are TGTGCCAGCAGTTTACCACCGGGACTAGCGGGGGGGCTGCAAGATACGCAGTATTTT.

This clone has only one observation. The chain combines TRBV6-5 with TRBJ1-2; D remains ambiguous. The germline V gene encodes CDR1 MNHEY and CDR2 SVGAGI. Trimming shortened V by 8 bases and J by 4 bases, and 8 bases separated the two germline ends. The CDR3 runs to 11 residues. The CDR3 here is CASLGSYGYTF. The CDR3 nucleotides read TGTGCCAGCCTAGGAAGCTATGGCTACACCTTC.

This chain joins TRBV28 and TRBJ1-5; 7 nucleotides match TRBD1. In germline, CDR1 is MDHEN, CDR2 SYDVKM. CDR3 length: 12 amino acids. J was trimmed by 5 bases and V by 5 bases; bases with no gene match: 0. CDR3: CASSTGDQPQHF. The CDR3 nucleotides read TGTGCCAGCAGTACAGGGGATCAGCCCCAGCATTTT.

This clone showed up just a few times. This CDR3 reads CASSPAGTVGNTIYF. For the CDR3, the DNA is TGTGCCAGCTCACCAGCGGGCACCGTTGGAAACACCATATATTTT. The chain carries TRBV18 and TRBJ1-3; D uncertain. Trimming stripped 2 bases from V and 3 bases from J, with 11 bases between. Germline V gene lookup returns CDR1 KGHSH and CDR2 LQKENI. The CDR3 runs to 15 residues.

J is TRBJ1-1 and V is TRBV5-4; the match to TRBD1 covers 8 bases. The V gene's germline CDR1 is SGHNT and CDR2 YYREEE (reference sequence). The CDR3 spans 15 residues. Losses at the gene ends were 4 bases for V and 3 bases for J; bases not matched to a gene: 8. The CDR3 region is CASSTTGVEDTEAFF. As DNA, the CDR3 is TGTGCCAGCAGCACGACAGGGGTTGAGGACACTGAAGCTTTCTTT.

The chain joins TRBV5-1 to TRBJ1-5, with D maybe TRBD1 (6 bases). Trimming shortened V by 0 bases and J by 5 bases, and 12 bases separated the two germline ends. Germline assignment: CDR1 SGHRS and CDR2 YFSETQ. There are 15 residues in the CDR3. In nucleotides, the CDR3 is TGCGCCAGCAGCTTGGAGGGGGGGCATCATCAGCCCCAGCATTTT. Protein sequence: CASSLEGGHHQPQHF.

As DNA, the CDR3 is TGTGCCTGGACCAGACTAGCGGCCAGCCAAGAGACCCAGTACTTC. Translating gives CAWTRLAASQETQYF. V is TRBV30 and J is TRBJ2-5; TRBD2 matches 9 bases. There are 15 residues in the CDR3. Germline V lookup: CDR1 GTSNPN, CDR2 SVGIG (reference sequence). V lost 4 bases and J lost 1; bases outside the gene matches: 7.

This rearrangement joins TRBV7-2 to TRBJ1-1; D is perhaps TRBD1 (5 bases). The CDR3 sequence is 14 residues long. V shed 5 bases and J shed 1 base, with 11 bases lying between them. Germline lookup yields CDR1 SGHTA and CDR2 FQGNSA. This CDR3 is CASSVFQGNTEAFF. CDR3 in DNA: TGTGCCAGCAGCGTATTCCAGGGGAACACTGAAGCTTTCTTT.

This chain joins TRBV7-6 and TRBJ2-5; 8 bases line up with TRBD1. The CDR3 runs to 15 residues. V was clipped by 4 bases and J by 4 bases; unmatched bases: 8. Germline CDR1 reads SGHVS; CDR2 reads FNYEAQ. CDR3 sequence reads: CASSSPGQGRETQYF. CDR3 sequence (DNA): TGTGCCAGCAGCTCCCCCGGACAGGGAAGAGAGACCCAGTACTTC.

The chain joins TRBV5-4 to TRBJ1-1; unclear D gene. The CDR3 sequence is 15 residues long. In germline, CDR1 is SGHNT, CDR2 YYREEE (reference sequence). Trimming shortened V by 4 bases and J by 1 base, and 14 bases separated the two germline ends. The chain's CDR3 is CASSTPDWENTEAFF. CDR3 DNA: TGTGCCAGCAGCACCCCGGACTGGGAGAACACTGAAGCTTTCTTT.

The chain employs TRBV7-6 and TRBJ2-7; the D gene is possibly TRBD1 (5 bases). The CDR3 covers 14 residues. The V gene's germline CDR1 is SGHVS and CDR2 FNYEAQ. Trimming removed 3 bases at V and 4 bases at J, with 13 bases between. The DNA of the CDR3 is TGTGCCAGCAGCTTCTTAGGCGGACATTACGAGCAGTACTTC. Its protein is CASSFLGGHYEQYF.

The rearrangement links TRBV15 to TRBJ1-4; the D is unclear. In germline, CDR1 is LNHNV, CDR2 YYDKDF (reference sequence). The CDR3 totals 20 residues. V was pared by 2 bases and J by 0 bases, with 22 bases between. The CDR3 nucleotides read TGTGCCACCAGCAGAAATAGCTCTAGGGTTGAGGGCTCAACTAATGAAAAACTGTTTTTT. It specifies CATSRNSSRVEGSTNEKLFF.

The chain joins TRBV18 to TRBJ1-2; a possible D gene is TRBD1 (5 bases). The CDR3 sequence is 12 residues long. The V gene lost 6 bases and the J gene lost 4 bases, with 9 bases spanning the gap. Germline loops: CDR1 KGHSH, CDR2 LQKENI. The CDR3 is CASSGRVYGYTF. The DNA for the CDR3 is TGTGCCAGCTCCGGCAGGGTCTATGGCTACACCTTC.

The rearrangement uses TRBV27 and TRBJ2-1, with D possibly TRBD1 on 6 matching bases. There are 15 residues in the CDR3. Trimming cost V 3 bases and J 3 bases, with 12 bases left between them. Per the germline V gene, CDR1 is MNHEY and CDR2 is SMNVEV (reference sequence). CDR3 sequence: CASSLWGPLYNEQFF. In DNA form, the CDR3 reads TGTGCCAGCAGTTTGTGGGGGCCGCTCTACAATGAGCAGTTCTTC.

This sequence joins TRBV2 and TRBJ2-7; no clear D. Per the germline V gene, CDR1 is SNHLY and CDR2 is FYNNEI. The CDR3 extends over 13 amino acids. Trimming pared 3 bases from V and 0 bases from J, leaving 6 bases between. The DNA of the CDR3 is TGTGCCAGCAGTGAGGCCAGCTCCTACGAGCAGTACTTC. Translation: CASSEASSYEQYF.

This clone has a single count. The chain uses TRBV27 and TRBJ2-7; D is unclear. V was clipped by 6 bases and J by 1 base, with 10 bases between them. In germline, CDR1 is MNHEY, CDR2 SMNVEV (reference sequence). This CDR3 region has 13 residues. The DNA of the CDR3 is TGTGCCAGCAGCCCGAAAGAGTCCTACGAGCAGTACTTC. It specifies CASSPKESYEQYF.

J is TRBJ1-4 and V is TRBV15; no definite D call. Germline values: CDR1 LNHNV, CDR2 YYDKDF (reference sequence). Trimming removed 1 base at V and 5 bases at J, with 11 bases between. The CDR3 sequence is 15 residues long. The CDR3 nucleotides are TGTGCCACCAGCAGAGGTTCGACGAGGAATGAAAAACTGTTTTTT. This sequence encodes CATSRGSTRNEKLFF.

In DNA form, the CDR3 reads TGTGCCAGCAGCCAAGATCTGACAGCCCATAATGAAAAACTGTTTTTT. It codes for CASSQDLTAHNEKLFF. The rearrangement uses TRBV14 and TRBJ1-4; maybe TRBD1 (5 bases). Germline CDR1 is SGHDN and CDR2 is FVKESK. CDR3 size: 16 residues. Trimming took off 0 bases at V and 4 bases at J, with 12 bases between the two ends.

V gene TRBV5-1 combines with J gene TRBJ2-1, with D perhaps TRBD2 (6 bases). The germline gives CDR1 SGHRS, CDR2 YFSETQ. Trimming pared 0 bases from V and 7 bases from J, leaving 14 bases between. This CDR3 is built from 15 residues. Here the CDR3 DNA reads TGCGCCAGCAGCTTGGGACTAGGAGAAGTAAATGAGCAGTTCTTC. Encoded protein: CASSLGLGEVNEQFF.

The genes are TRBV27 and TRBJ2-7; D remains ambiguous. CDR3 length: 14 amino acids. Trimming removed 8 bases from V and 5 bases from J, with 19 bases in between. Germline CDR1 MNHEY, CDR2 SMNVEV (reference sequence). CDR3 DNA sequence: TGTGCCAGCGCCCCCTCGCAGAGGCAGCACGAGCAGTACTTC. Translating gives CASAPSQRQHEQYF.

This rearrangement joins TRBV5-4 to TRBJ1-2; 9 nucleotides align to TRBD1. Germline CDR1 reads SGHNT; CDR2 reads YYREEE (reference sequence). V lost 3 bases, J lost 4 bases, and 13 bases stayed unmatched. This CDR3 has 17 residues. The CDR3 region is CASSSRGTGILGYGYTF. CDR3 nucleotide sequence: TGTGCCAGCAGCTCACGGGGGACAGGGATTTTGGGCTATGGCTACACCTTC. The full variable domain, rest sourced from reference TRBV5-4 and TRBJ1-2, is ETGVTQSPTHLIKTRGQQVTLRCSSQSGHNTVSWYQQALGQGPQFIFQYYREEENGRGNFPPRFSGLQFPNYSSELNVNALELDDSALYLCASSSRGTGILGYGYTFGSGTRLTVV.

This clone was found once. The chain carries TRBV14 and TRBJ2-7; TRBD2 aligns across 8 bases. Germline V gene sequence: CDR1 SGHDN, CDR2 FVKESK. J gave up 2 bases and V 2 bases, and 5 bases lay outside the gene matches. This CDR3 comprises 15 residues. CDR3 loop: CASSQQPGLAYEQYF. CDR3 nucleotide sequence: TGTGCCAGCAGCCAACAGCCGGGACTAGCCTACGAGCAGTACTTC.

The chain uses TRBV2 and TRBJ1-2; D is ambiguous. CDR1 and CDR2 (germline): SNHLY, FYNNEI. This CDR3 is 15 amino acids long. Trimming pared 8 bases from V and 1 base from J, leaving 17 bases between. The CDR3 sequence: CASPGWAEVNYGYTF. The CDR3 DNA reads as TGTGCCAGCCCCGGCTGGGCCGAAGTTAACTATGGCTACACCTTC.

Details on this clone: The sample has other DNA sequences that encode this CDR3 too. CDR3 bases: TGTGCCAGCAGTCTCAATTTGACAGGGGTCGAGAATACGCAGTATTTT. Translating gives CASSLNLTGVENTQYF. The chain carries TRBV7-2 and TRBJ2-3, with 8 bases lining up with TRBD1. Unmatched junction bases numbered 15, after V lost 6 bases and J lost 7 bases. The CDR3 runs to 16 residues. CDR1 SGHTA and CDR2 FQGNSA come from the germline V gene.